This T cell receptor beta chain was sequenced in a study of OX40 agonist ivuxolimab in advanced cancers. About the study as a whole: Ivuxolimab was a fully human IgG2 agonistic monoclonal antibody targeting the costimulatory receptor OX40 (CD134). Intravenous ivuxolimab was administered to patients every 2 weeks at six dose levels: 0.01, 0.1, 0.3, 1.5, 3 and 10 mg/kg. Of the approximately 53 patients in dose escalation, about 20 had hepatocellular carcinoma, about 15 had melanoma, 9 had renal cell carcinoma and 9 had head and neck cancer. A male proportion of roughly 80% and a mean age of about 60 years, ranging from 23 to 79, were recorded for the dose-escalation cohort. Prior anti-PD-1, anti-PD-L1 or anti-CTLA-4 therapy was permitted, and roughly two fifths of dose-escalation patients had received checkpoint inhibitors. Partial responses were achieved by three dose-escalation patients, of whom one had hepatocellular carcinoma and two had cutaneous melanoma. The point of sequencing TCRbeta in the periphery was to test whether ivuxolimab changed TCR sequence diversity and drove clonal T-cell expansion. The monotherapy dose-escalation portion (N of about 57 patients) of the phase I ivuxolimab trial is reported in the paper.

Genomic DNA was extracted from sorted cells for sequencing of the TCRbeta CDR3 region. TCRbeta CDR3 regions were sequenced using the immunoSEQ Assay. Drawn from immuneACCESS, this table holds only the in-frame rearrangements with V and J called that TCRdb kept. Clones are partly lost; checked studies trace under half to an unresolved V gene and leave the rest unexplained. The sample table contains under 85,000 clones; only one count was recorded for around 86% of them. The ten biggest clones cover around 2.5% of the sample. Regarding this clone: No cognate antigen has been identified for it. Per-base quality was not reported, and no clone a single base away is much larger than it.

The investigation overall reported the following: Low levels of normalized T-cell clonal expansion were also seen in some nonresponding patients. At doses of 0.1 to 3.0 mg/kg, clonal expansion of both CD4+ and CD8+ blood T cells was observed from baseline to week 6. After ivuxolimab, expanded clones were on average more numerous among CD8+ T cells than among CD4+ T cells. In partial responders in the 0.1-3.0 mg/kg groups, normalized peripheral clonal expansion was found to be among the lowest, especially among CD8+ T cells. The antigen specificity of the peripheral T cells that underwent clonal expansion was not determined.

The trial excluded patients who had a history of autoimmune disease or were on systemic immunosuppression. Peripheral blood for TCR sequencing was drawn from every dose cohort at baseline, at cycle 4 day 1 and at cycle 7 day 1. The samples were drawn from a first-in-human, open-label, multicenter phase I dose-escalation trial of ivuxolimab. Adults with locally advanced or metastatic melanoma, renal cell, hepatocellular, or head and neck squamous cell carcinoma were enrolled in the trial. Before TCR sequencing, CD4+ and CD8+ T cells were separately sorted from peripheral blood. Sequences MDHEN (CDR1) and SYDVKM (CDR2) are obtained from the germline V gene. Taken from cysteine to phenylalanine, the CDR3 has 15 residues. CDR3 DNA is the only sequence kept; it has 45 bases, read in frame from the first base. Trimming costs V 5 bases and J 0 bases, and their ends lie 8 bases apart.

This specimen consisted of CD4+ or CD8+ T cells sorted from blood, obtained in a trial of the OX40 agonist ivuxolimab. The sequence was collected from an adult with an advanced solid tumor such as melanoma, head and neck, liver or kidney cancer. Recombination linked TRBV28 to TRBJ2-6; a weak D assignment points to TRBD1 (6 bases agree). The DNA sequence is TGTGCCAGCAGTCCGGACAGCTCTGGGGCCAACGTCCTGACTTTC. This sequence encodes CASSPDSSGANVLTF.